A selection of T cell receptor beta chains follows, all from one sample in a study of CD8 T cells in ankylosing spondylitis. Using its own MiXCR run on the 5' RACE reads, TCRdb lists one record per CDR3 protein. The data show about 130,000 distinct CDR3 sequences, with roughly 11% seen just once and roughly 4% held by the top ten. Sequenced: blood, either unsorted or a sorted T cell fraction (not recorded which). The receptors were gathered from a female donor with ankylosing spondylitis or in good health (not recorded which). The CDR3 runs from the conserved cysteine through the conserved F or W. The D gene is left open where the match is weak. Clone size, where shown, is once, few, many, or a class for clones that have expanded.

CDR3 length | J gene | D gene | clone size | V gene | CDR3 DNA | CDR3 protein
15 | TRBJ2-3 | TRBD2 | few | TRBV5-1 | TGCGCCAGCAGCTTCACTAGCGGGAGGTTGGATACGCAGTATTTT | CASSFTSGRLDTQYF
14 | TRBJ1-1 | NA | few | TRBV4-2 | TGTGCCAGCAGCCAAGAGGGAGGTGGGGTGGGAGCTTTCTTT | CASSQEGGGVGAFF
12 | TRBJ2-1 | NA | few | TRBV5-1 | TGCGCCAGCAGCATCCACGAAGGTGAGCAGTTCTTC | CASSIHEGEQFF
15 | TRBJ1-5 | TRBD1 | many | TRBV12-3/TRBV12-4 | TGTGCCAGCAGCCCGGACAGGTATAGCAATCAGCCCCAGCATTTT | CASSPDRYSNQPQHF
15 | TRBJ2-1 | TRBD2 | many | TRBV5-1 | TGCGCCAGCAGCTTGGCGCTAGCGGGAGCGATTGAGCAGTTCTTC | CASSLALAGAIEQFF
16 | TRBJ2-1 | NA | many | TRBV7-6 | TGTGCCAGCAGCTTTTCTAGCGAATACTTCTACAATGAGCAGTTCTTC | CASSFSSEYFYNEQFF
15 | TRBJ2-7 | NA | many | TRBV28 | TGTGCCAGCAGTTACCAGGCGGGAAAACCTTACGAGCAGTACTTC | CASSYQAGKPYEQYF
14 | TRBJ2-7 | TRBD1 | many | TRBV5-5 | TGTGCCAGCAGCTTTGCTGACAGGGTGAACGAGCAGTACTTC | CASSFADRVNEQYF
14 | TRBJ2-2 | NA | many | TRBV5-1 | TGCGCCAGCAGCTTGGCCCCGGGGACCGGGGAGCTGTTTTTT | CASSLAPGTGELFF
13 | TRBJ2-1 | NA | NA | TRBV6-5 | TGTGCCAGCGGTCGAGGGGGAGTAGGTGAGCAGTTCTTC | CASGRGGVGEQFF
15 | TRBJ2-4 | TRBD1 | many | TRBV7-2 | TGTGCCAGCACCCCCCCGGGGACAGTGGGAAACATTCAGTACTTC | CASTPPGTVGNIQYF
13 | TRBJ2-5 | NA | many | TRBV7-2 | TGTGCCAGCAGCTTTTCGAGGGGAGAGACCCAGTACTTC | CASSFSRGETQYF
13 | TRBJ2-5 | NA | many | TRBV7-2 | TGTGCCAGCAGCTTAGCGGGGAAAGAGACCCAGTACTTC | CASSLAGKETQYF
13 | TRBJ1-2 | NA | many | TRBV5-1 | TGCGCCAGCAGCTTGGCGGGAGTGGGCGGCTACACCTTC | CASSLAGVGGYTF
13 | TRBJ2-3 | NA | many | TRBV29-1 | TGCAGCGTTCCTCGGGAAGGCGGAGATACGCAGTATTTT | CSVPREGGDTQYF
13 | TRBJ2-1 | NA | many | TRBV12-5 | TGTGCTAGTCCGCTAGCGCTGTACAATGAGCAGTTCTTC | CASPLALYNEQFF
16 | TRBJ2-1 | TRBD2 | many | TRBV5-1 | TGCGCCAGCAGCCTACCCGGGACTAGCGGTGACAATGAGCAGTTCTTC | CASSLPGTSGDNEQFF
14 | TRBJ2-5 | NA | many | TRBV2 | TGTGCCAGCAGTGAAGTGGTCACGGGTCAGACCCAGTACTTC | CASSEVVTGQTQYF
14 | TRBJ2-2 | NA | many | TRBV10-3 | TGTGCCATCAGCGGGACCACTGCTGGCGGGGAGCTGTTTTTT | CAISGTTAGGELFF
16 | TRBJ1-5 | NA | many | TRBV19 | TGTGCCAGCGAGGTCGGACAGCGATTGAGCAATCAGCCCCAGCATTTT | CASEVGQRLSNQPQHF
17 | TRBJ1-5 | NA | many | TRBV7-9 | TGTGCCAGCAGAGTCGGCGGGGGCAGGAGGCAAAATCAGCCCCAGCATTTT | CASRVGGGRRQNQPQHF
11 | TRBJ1-1 | NA | many | TRBV30 | TGTGCCTGGACCGCAAGGGGGGCAGCTTTCTTT | CAWTARGAAFF
16 | TRBJ1-5 | TRBD1 | many | TRBV23-1 | TGCGCCAGCAGTCGAAGCCGGGACAGGGGAAATCAGCCCCAGCATTTT | CASSRSRDRGNQPQHF
17 | TRBJ2-1 | TRBD2 | NA | TRBV3-1 | TGTGCCACCACCCAGGTGGGACTAGCGGGCCGCTACAATGAGCAGTTCTTC | CATTQVGLAGRYNEQFF
13 | TRBJ2-5 | TRBD1 | NA | TRBV11-1 | TGTGCCAGCAGCTGGGACAGGCAAGAGACCCAGTACTTC | CASSWDRQETQYF
13 | TRBJ2-2 | TRBD2 | NA | TRBV6-1 | TGTGCCAGCCAAGCGGGGGACACCGGGGAGCTGTTTTTT | CASQAGDTGELFF
13 | TRBJ2-5 | NA | many | TRBV20-1 | TGCAGTGCTAGAGGTACAGGGAAAGAGACCCAGTACTTC | CSARGTGKETQYF
15 | TRBJ1-2 | TRBD1 | NA | TRBV28 | TGTACCAGCAGAAGAATCGGACAGGGAAACTATGGCTACACCTTC | CTSRRIGQGNYGYTF
14 | TRBJ2-5 | TRBD2 | NA | TRBV18 | TGTGCCAGCTCACCCCCTAGCGGTCAAGAGACCCAGTACTTC | CASSPPSGQETQYF
18 | TRBJ2-3 | TRBD2 | many | TRBV5-1 | TGCGCCAGCAGCTTGGACGGACTAGCGGGAATAAACACAGATACGCAGTATTTT | CASSLDGLAGINTDTQYF
13 | TRBJ2-7 | TRBD2 | many | TRBV5-1 | TGCGCCAGCAGCCTTACTAGCGGGAATGAGCAGTACTTC | CASSLTSGNEQYF
15 | TRBJ1-4 | TRBD1 | many | TRBV5-1 | TGCGCCAGCAGCACCTTACCGGGACAGGGAGGAAAACTGTTTTTT | CASSTLPGQGGKLFF
15 | TRBJ1-5 | TRBD1 | NA | TRBV3-1 | TGTGCCAGCAGCCGCGGGACAGCCAGCAATCAGCCCCAGCATTTT | CASSRGTASNQPQHF
14 | TRBJ2-7 | NA | many | TRBV11-3 | TGTGCCAGCAGCTTATATTTGAGCTCCTACGAGCAGTACTTC | CASSLYLSSYEQYF
16 | TRBJ2-6 | NA | many | TRBV12-3/TRBV12-4 | TGTGCCAGCAGTCCCGACAGCCCCCCTGGGGCCAACGTCCTGACTTTC | CASSPDSPPGANVLTF
18 | TRBJ2-1 | NA | NA | TRBV24-1 | TGTGCCACCGCAGGAGTTGGGGGGGCGGCAAAAGCCCCCGGTGAGCAGTTCTTC | CATAGVGGAAKAPGEQFF
16 | TRBJ1-2 | TRBD1 | many | TRBV12-3/TRBV12-4 | TGTGCCAGCAGTCCCGGGGCTGGGACAGGAGATTACGGCTACACCTTC | CASSPGAGTGDYGYTF
16 | TRBJ2-1 | TRBD2 | few | TRBV7-6 | TGTGCCAGCAGCCGTTATATTAGCGGGTTGAACAATGAGCAGTTCTTC | CASSRYISGLNNEQFF
16 | TRBJ2-5 | TRBD1 | many | TRBV5-1 | TGCGCCAGCAGCTCCCAGGGACAGGGGGTGACTGGGACCCAGTACTTC | CASSSQGQGVTGTQYF
13 | TRBJ2-7 | NA | many | TRBV28 | TGTGCCAGCAGAGCACCAGCCGGCTACGAGCAGTACTTC | CASRAPAGYEQYF
15 | TRBJ2-1 | NA | NA | TRBV20-1 | TGCAGTGCTCTAGGACGTTTGAGCTCCTACAATGAGCAGTTCTTC | CSALGRLSSYNEQFF
14 | TRBJ1-1 | TRBD1 | many | TRBV20-1 | TGCAGTGCCAGGACAGGCAACCAGGGGACTGAAGCTTTCTTT | CSARTGNQGTEAFF
13 | TRBJ1-1 | NA | few | TRBV7-3 | TGTGCCAGCAGCCCCCACCAGAACACTGAAGCTTTCTTT | CASSPHQNTEAFF
18 | TRBJ2-2 | TRBD2 | NA | TRBV12-3/TRBV12-4 | TGTGCCAGCAGTTCGGGGGGGGCCCCCTTTGCGAACACCGGGGAGCTGTTTTTT | CASSSGGAPFANTGELFF
14 | TRBJ1-5 | NA | few | TRBV30 | TGTGCCTGGAGTCGAGGGGATAGGACCCAGCCCCAGCATTTT | CAWSRGDRTQPQHF
16 | TRBJ1-3 | NA | many | TRBV15 | TGTGCCACCAGCAGAGGAAGGACGAAGGCTGGAAACACCATATATTTT | CATSRGRTKAGNTIYF